The sequence of this TCR beta chain was determined in a study of identical twins. Notes on the study in general: Diverse VJ usage suggested most zero-insertion clonotypes were not invariant T cells. Without tracking the same donors, conclusions rested on cross-sectional statistical analysis. The models systematically underestimated how much out-of-frame TCR alpha was shared in monozygotic twins.

This clonotype was found many times. The antigen remains undetermined. TCRdb ran MiXCR on the 5' RACE reads and lists one entry per CDR3 protein. The table lists over 250,000 distinct CDR3 sequences, roughly 9.7% of them singletons. This same sample was also taken into another study, of yellow fever vaccine responses in identical twins. As that report states: Reportedly, twins showed a vaccine T cell response that looked partly convergent and partly personalized.

The source of this sequence is a woman aged 18-29 years in good health. Sequenced input: CD8+ T cells sorted from blood.

CDR3 loop: CASSQGPDSLGEQFF. In DNA form, the CDR3 reads TGCGCCAGCAGCCAAGGCCCCGACTCTCTTGGCGAGCAGTTCTTC. This sequence joins TRBV4-1 and TRBJ2-1; D is undetermined. Germline V gene sequence: CDR1 MGHRA, CDR2 YSYEKL. This CDR3 is 15 amino acids long. V was cut by 1 base and J by 10 bases, with 17 bases left in between.